This is a list of T cell receptor beta chains from one sample in a study of blood T cell repertoires in COVID-19. Assay: immunoSEQ multiplex PCR; the TCRdb copy retains only in-frame clones and omits some. In the table there are around 160,000 clones, roughly 87% of which are singletons. The specimen sequenced was PBMCs or T cells enriched from blood (not recorded which). The receptors shown here come from a man aged 50 to 60 who had recovered from COVID-19. CDR3s include the opening cysteine and the closing phenylalanine or tryptophan. D genes are given only for firm matches. Part of the rows lack a size; the others show once, few, many or a class for expanded clones.

DNA	CDR3	D	J	V	size
TGTGCCAGCAGCCAAGAACTGCTAGCGGGAGTAAGCGGGGAGCTGTTTTTT	CASSQELLAGVSGELFF	TRBD2	TRBJ2-2	TRBV3-1/TRBV3-2	.
TGTGCCAGCAGCCTACGAGCGGGGGGCCCAGGGACCCAGTACTTC	CASSLRAGGPGTQYF	TRBD2	TRBJ2-5	TRBV6-2/TRBV6-3	.
TGTGCCAGCAGCCCGGCGGGGAGCGGACAGCCCCAGCATTTT	CASSPAGSGQPQHF	.	TRBJ1-5	TRBV11-1	.
TGTGCCAGCAGCGTTACTAGCGGGGGCAACACCGGGGAGCTGTTTTTT	CASSVTSGGNTGELFF	TRBD2	TRBJ2-2	TRBV7-2	.
TGTGCCAGCAGCTTAGTGGGGACTAGCGGGAGAACCGGGGAGCTGTTTTTT	CASSLVGTSGRTGELFF	TRBD2	TRBJ2-2	TRBV7-2	.
TGTGCCAGCAGTGTCGGGGGAAGGGCAGAGACCCAGTACTTC	CASSVGGRAETQYF	.	TRBJ2-5	TRBV2	.
TGTGCCAGCGGGGAGGGCATGAACACTGAAGCTTTCTTT	CASGEGMNTEAFF	.	TRBJ1-1	TRBV6-5	.
TGTGCCAGCAGCTTCGGGGACAGGGCGGGCTCACCCCTCCACTTT	CASSFGDRAGSPLHF	TRBD1	TRBJ1-6	TRBV5-6	.
TGTGCCAGCAGCTCTAGGCCCCGCGGGAGAGCAGATACGCAGTATTTT	CASSSRPRGRADTQYF	TRBD2	TRBJ2-3	TRBV7-3	.
TGTGCCAGCAGTGAACAGGGAATGCGCCGGGAGCAGTTCTTC	CASSEQGMRREQFF	.	TRBJ2-1	TRBV6-1	.
TGTGCCAGCAGCACTCCGGGACTTGTAGAGACCCAGTACTTC	CASSTPGLVETQYF	.	TRBJ2-5	TRBV5-6	.
TGTGCCAGCAGTTCTAAGCGGGAGAATGAGCAGTTCTTC	CASSSKRENEQFF	TRBD2	TRBJ2-1	TRBV5-4	.
TGCGCCAGCAGCTTGGAAGGGGAGGGAGGCTACACCTTC	CASSLEGEGGYTF	.	TRBJ1-2	TRBV5-1	.
TGTGCCAGCAGCTTATCTCACACCCAAGCGAGGGAGCAGTTCTTC	CASSLSHTQAREQFF	.	TRBJ2-1	TRBV5-5	.
TGTGCCAGCAGGGGTAGTAGCGGGGGGAAAGATACGCAGTATTTT	CASRGSSGGKDTQYF	TRBD2	TRBJ2-3	TRBV2	.
TGTGCCAGCAGCACAGACCCAACTAGAAGTGGCTACACCTTC	CASSTDPTRSGYTF	.	TRBJ1-2	TRBV9	.
TGTGCCAGCAGTCCACAGAACACCGGGGAGCTGTTTTTT	CASSPQNTGELFF	.	TRBJ2-2	TRBV28	.
TGTGCCAGCAGCGTAGGTGGCAGGGGTAGCACCGGGGAGCTGTTTTTT	CASSVGGRGSTGELFF	.	TRBJ2-2	TRBV9	.
TGTGCCAGCAGCACCATGTGCTCTCCGACAGGGGACTATAATTCACCCCTCCACTTT	CASSTMCSPTGDYNSPLHF	TRBD1	TRBJ1-6	TRBV6-4	.
TGTGCCAGCAGCTTATACAACACAGATACGCAGTATTTT	CASSLYNTDTQYF	.	TRBJ2-3	TRBV7-6	.
TGTGCCAGCAGCTTCCCCCTCCAGGGGAATAATTCACCCCTCCACTTT	CASSFPLQGNNSPLHF	.	TRBJ1-6	TRBV13	.
TGTGCCAGCAGCTTAAACCAGATGAACTATGGCTACACCTTC	CASSLNQMNYGYTF	.	TRBJ1-2	TRBV7-6	.
TGTGCCACTAATAGTCCCGGAGATAATGAAAAACTGTTTTTT	CATNSPGDNEKLFF	.	TRBJ1-4	TRBV19	.
TGCGCCAGCAGCCGGGTCTTTAGCGGGAGTGTAGATGAGCAGTTCTTC	CASSRVFSGSVDEQFF	TRBD2	TRBJ2-1	TRBV5-1	.
TGTGCCAGCAGCTTTAGCGGGGGGCCCTACGAGCAGTACTTC	CASSFSGGPYEQYF	TRBD2	TRBJ2-7	TRBV7-2	.
TGTGCTAGTGGTTTAGAGGTCGGGACCATATATTTT	CASGLEVGTIYF	.	TRBJ1-3	TRBV12-5	.
TGTGCCAGCAGCAACCGGTGGCTAGCCTCCTCCTACGAGCAGTACTTC	CASSNRWLASSYEQYF	.	TRBJ2-7	TRBV3-1/TRBV3-2	.
TGTGCCAGCAGTCAAGGGTACAGGGAAGGGTATGGCTACACCTTC	CASSQGYREGYGYTF	.	TRBJ1-2	TRBV27	.
TGTGCCAGCAGTGAAGACATCAATGAAAAACTGTTTTTT	CASSEDINEKLFF	.	TRBJ1-4	TRBV2	.
TGTGCCAGCAGCTTAGGACTAGCGGGAGGAGGATACACCGGGGAGCTGTTTTTT	CASSLGLAGGGYTGELFF	TRBD2	TRBJ2-2	TRBV7-9	.
TGTGCCAGCAGCGCTACAGGGGCGTTGGAGACCCAGTACTTC	CASSATGALETQYF	TRBD1	TRBJ2-5	TRBV6-5	.
TGTGCCAGCAACCCCAAGAGGAACACTGAAGCTTTCTTT	CASNPKRNTEAFF	.	TRBJ1-1	TRBV12-3/TRBV12-4	.
TGTGCCAGCAGCTTGACGGGAGGGTACCAAGAGACCCAGTACTTC	CASSLTGGYQETQYF	TRBD2	TRBJ2-5	TRBV5-6	few
TGTGCCAGTAGTACCGGACAAGGCAATCAGCCCCAGCATTTT	CASSTGQGNQPQHF	.	TRBJ1-5	TRBV19	.
TGTGCCAGCAGCTTAGGAAGGGGGACAGGAAAATTATGGAACACTGAAGCTTTCTTT	CASSLGRGTGKLWNTEAFF	TRBD1	TRBJ1-1	TRBV11-3	.